One and the same sample provided the 22 T cell receptor beta chains below, sequenced in a study of blood T cell repertoires in COVID-19. Sequenced by immunoSEQ multiplex PCR; TCRdb stores in-frame clones only, minus some. The data contain about 70,000 clones, around three quarters of them singletons. The sequenced material came from peripheral blood. These receptors were taken from a human donor in a cohort sampled during active COVID-19.

This chain's CDR3 is CASSQDQSGAGRGSEQFF. CDR3 in DNA: TGTGCCAGCAGCCAAGATCAGTCGGGGGCGGGGAGGGGGAGTGAGCAGTTCTTC. The genes are TRBV4-2 and TRBJ2-1; perhaps TRBD2 as D (7 bases). The CDR3 has 18 residues. Germline lookup yields CDR1 LGHNA and CDR2 YNFKEQ. Between the trimmed V and J ends, which lost 0 bases and 9 bases, there was a span of 24 bases.

The chain combines TRBV9 with TRBJ2-1, with 7 nucleotides matching TRBD1. V lost 4 bases and J lost 3; bases outside the gene matches: 13. The CDR3 spans 17 residues. CDR1 and CDR2 (germline): SGDLS, YYNGEE. CDR3 in DNA: TGTGCCAGCAGCCCCAGCTACAGGGGTGGTAGCTACAATGAGCAGTTCTTC. Residues: CASSPSYRGGSYNEQFF.

The chain joins TRBV18 to TRBJ1-3; 7 nucleotides agree with TRBD1. The CDR3 sequence is 16 residues long. Trimming took 4 bases from V and 0 from J; bases not matched to a gene: 6. Looked up from germline, CDR1 is KGHSH and CDR2 is LQKENI. The CDR3 nucleotides are TGTGCCAGCTCACGAGACAGGGACGACTCTGGAAACACCATATATTTT. Its translation: CASSRDRDDSGNTIYF.

This clone appeared once. The chain links TRBV15 to TRBJ1-5, with D unresolved. The CDR3 has 15 amino acids. Trimming shortened V by 4 bases and J by 2 bases, and 12 bases separated the two germline ends. CDR1 and CDR2 (germline): LNHNV, YYDKDF (reference sequence). This CDR3 is CATSMRSARNQPQHF. In DNA form, the CDR3 reads TGTGCCACCAGCATGAGGTCGGCACGCAATCAGCCCCAGCATTTT. The complete variable domain, with remaining parts taken from reference TRBV15 and TRBJ1-5, reads DAMVIQNPRYQVTQFGKPVTLSCSQTLNHNVMYWYQQKSSQAPKLLFHYYDKDFNNEADTPDNFQSRRPNTSFCFLDIRSPGLGDTAMYLCATSMRSARNQPQHFGDGTRLSIL.

This chain connects TRBV15 to TRBJ2-1; a possible D gene is TRBD2 (6 bases). The V gene lost 0 bases and the J gene lost 9 bases, with 12 bases spanning the gap. The length of the CDR3 is 14 residues. CDR1 is LNHNV and CDR2 is YYDKDF in the germline V gene (reference sequence). The DNA for the CDR3 is TGTGCCACCAGCAGAGATGCACTAGCTACTGAGCAGTTCTTC. It encodes CATSRDALATEQFF.

The genes are TRBV28 and TRBJ2-7; D gene unclear. V lost 5 bases and J 4 bases, leaving 12 bases between the germline ends. CDR3 size: 13 residues. The germline V gene encodes CDR1 MDHEN and CDR2 SYDVKM. The CDR3 coding sequence is TGTGCCAGCAGTCCACAGACACTTTACGAGCAGTACTTC. Amino acids: CASSPQTLYEQYF. Filled out from reference TRBV28 and TRBJ2-7, the complete variable domain reads DVKVTQSSRYLVKRTGEKVFLECVQDMDHENMFWYRQDPGLGLRLIYFSYDVKMKEKGDIPEGYSVSREKKERFSLILESASTNQTSMYLCASSPQTLYEQYFGPGTRLTVT.

The chain employs TRBV11-2 and TRBJ2-5, with 8 nucleotides matching TRBD2. Germline CDR1 reads SGHAT; CDR2 reads FQNNGV. Trimming at V came to 0 bases and at J to 5 bases, leaving 14 bases not matched to a gene. This CDR3 has 18 amino acids. The CDR3 region has the DNA TGTGCCAGCAGCTTAGATTCGGGAACAAGCGGGAGAAGTGAGACCCAGTACTTC. This sequence encodes CASSLDSGTSGRSETQYF.

The J gene is TRBJ2-7, the V gene TRBV7-2; D may be TRBD1 (6 bases). The germline V and J ends were trimmed by 4 bases and 5 bases, with 21 bases remaining between them. This CDR3 spans 16 amino acids. Germline lookup yields CDR1 SGHTA and CDR2 FQGNSA. The CDR3 region has the DNA TGTGCCAGCAGCTCAAGTAGTACAGGGAGCCCCAACGAGCAGTACTTC. Protein: CASSSSSTGSPNEQYF.

This clone was observed at least ten times. The chain couples TRBV3-1 (or the pseudogene TRBV3-2) to TRBJ1-1; tentatively, D is TRBD1 (5 bases). Per germline, CDR1 LGHDT and CDR2 YNNKEL (reference sequence). This CDR3 has 11 amino acids. V dropped 1 base and J dropped 9 bases, with 6 bases sitting between them. The CDR3 here is CASSQGQQAFF. The CDR3 DNA follows: TGTGCCAGCAGCCAAGGACAGCAAGCTTTCTTT.

J is TRBJ2-3 and V is TRBV9; 12 bases match TRBD1. Germline assignment: CDR1 SGDLS and CDR2 YYNGEE. There are 16 residues in the CDR3. J was trimmed by 3 bases and V by 4 bases; bases with no gene match: 6. CDR3 in DNA: TGTGCCAGCAGCCCGGGACAGGGGGCCGGTACAGATACGCAGTATTTT. Translated, it gives CASSPGQGAGTDTQYF.

This clone was recorded only once. The V call is TRBV27, the J call TRBJ2-7, with D maybe TRBD1 (8 bases). This CDR3 is built from 14 residues. The V gene's germline CDR1 is MNHEY and CDR2 SMNVEV (reference sequence). V gave up 6 bases and J gave up 2 bases, with 14 bases separating them. CDR3 amino acids: CASSYRGGAYEQYF. CDR3 nucleotides: TGTGCCAGCAGCTACAGGGGGGGGGCCTACGAGCAGTACTTC.

The chain recombines TRBV7-8 with TRBJ2-7, with TRBD2 matching over 10 bases. The trim removed 3 bases at V and 1 base at J, leaving 9 bases unmatched. Germline assignment: CDR1 SGHVS and CDR2 FQNEAQ. The CDR3 covers 17 residues. CDR3 coding DNA: TGTGCCAGCAGCTTGTCCAGCGGGAGGGCCGAATCCTACGAGCAGTACTTC. It is translated as CASSLSSGRAESYEQYF.

This rearrangement joins TRBV7-9 to TRBJ1-2; a possible D gene is TRBD1 (5 bases). V was clipped by 3 bases and J by 0 bases, with 8 bases between them. The germline gives CDR1 SEHNR, CDR2 FQNEAQ (reference sequence). There are 14 residues in the CDR3. The CDR3 spells CASSLDTTNYGYTF. CDR3 nucleotides: TGTGCCAGCAGCTTGGACACCACTAACTATGGCTACACCTTC.

The chain joins TRBV6-5 to TRBJ1-6, with TRBD1 identical over 8 bases. The V and J ends lost 4 bases and 9 bases, in that order; junction bases with no gene match: 8. Germline lookup yields CDR1 MNHEY and CDR2 SVGAGI. CDR3 length equals 15 residues. Here the CDR3 reads CASSSTGGQASPLHF. For the CDR3, the DNA is TGTGCCAGCAGTTCTACAGGGGGGCAAGCTTCACCCCTCCACTTT.

The chain links TRBV15 to TRBJ2-2; the match to TRBD2 covers 8 bases. Germline assignment: CDR1 LNHNV and CDR2 YYDKDF (reference sequence). The CDR3 consists of 16 residues. The trim removed 0 bases at V and 6 bases at J, leaving 6 bases unmatched. In nucleotides, the CDR3 is TGTGCCACCAGCAGAGAAAGCGCCGGGAGGGCCGGGGAGCTGTTTTTT. The encoded protein is CATSRESAGRAGELFF.

This clone was found once. J is TRBJ1-2 and V is TRBV5-1, with 9 bases fitting TRBD1. The CDR3 has 15 residues. Germline assignment: CDR1 SGHRS and CDR2 YFSETQ. Unmatched junction bases numbered 12, after V lost 5 bases and J lost 7 bases. The CDR3, as DNA: TGCGCCAGCAGTTACTCGGCCGGGACAGGGCTTGGCTACACCTTC. It is translated as CASSYSAGTGLGYTF.

This chain joins TRBV5-1 and TRBJ2-7, with D possibly being TRBD2 (6 bases). Trimming took off 3 bases at V and 7 bases at J, with 14 bases between the two ends. Germline assignment: CDR1 SGHRS and CDR2 YFSETQ. This CDR3 has 13 amino acids. The CDR3, as DNA: TGCGCCAGCAGCTGGGAGGTGGGCCGGGAGCAGTACTTC. Translated: CASSWEVGREQYF.

The rearrangement joins TRBV30 to TRBJ1-6; no firm D call. CDR3 length equals 13 residues. Germline lookup yields CDR1 GTSNPN and CDR2 SVGIG (reference sequence). V was trimmed by 8 bases and J by 5 bases, leaving 13 bases between them. DNA for the CDR3: TGTGCCCGAGGGTCTTCGGATAATTCACCCCTCCACTTT. This gives the protein CARGSSDNSPLHF.

V usage is TRBV7-2 and J usage is TRBJ2-7; 8 bases align to TRBD1. Germline CDR1 reads SGHTA; CDR2 reads FQGNSA. This CDR3 has 14 residues. J was trimmed by 2 bases and V by 7 bases; bases with no gene match: 7. The CDR3 sequence: CASNPGTGTYEQYF. The CDR3 nucleotides are TGTGCCAGCAACCCCGGGACAGGTACCTACGAGCAGTACTTC.

This chain links TRBV19 with TRBJ2-1, with 8 bases lining up with TRBD1. CDR3 length: 17 residues. V shed 7 bases, J shed 1 base, and the junction held 12 bases outside the gene matches. CDR1 and CDR2 (germline): LNHDA, SQIVND (reference sequence). This CDR3 reads CASKSAGGIISYNEQFF. The CDR3 DNA sequence: TGTGCCAGTAAGAGTGCAGGGGGCATAATTTCCTACAATGAGCAGTTCTTC.

V usage is TRBV4-3 and J usage is TRBJ2-7, with 11 bases that match TRBD1. This CDR3 has 16 amino acids. Germline values: CDR1 LGHNA, CDR2 YSLEER. Germline trimming cut 1 base from V and 6 bases from J; bases unmatched to any gene: 8. The CDR3 sequence is CASSQGGQGASVEQYF. The CDR3 bases are TGCGCCAGCAGCCAAGGCGGACAGGGGGCATCGGTCGAGCAGTACTTC.

The CDR3 DNA is TGTGCCAGCAGTTTGTCCGTGAACACTGAAGCTTTCTTT. Translated, it gives CASSLSVNTEAFF. The V and J genes are TRBV12-3 or TRBV12-4 and TRBJ1-1; no clear D. This CDR3 region has 13 residues. Trimming left V 3 bases short and J 0 bases short, with 5 bases between.